This T cell receptor beta chain appears in the sequencing data of a study of identical twins. TCRdb analysed the 5' RACE reads with MiXCR anew, one entry per CDR3 protein. The data show 1.5 million to 2 million distinct CDR3 sequences, roughly a third seen once. Sequencing was performed on cord blood. This TCR derives from a newborn girl in good health.

CDR3 sequence reads: CASSVGSSGRSYNEQFF. CDR3 bases: TGTGCCAGCAGCGTGGGCTCAAGCGGGCGCTCCTACAATGAGCAGTTCTTC. V usage is TRBV9 and J usage is TRBJ2-1; tentatively, D is TRBD2 (6 bases). In germline, CDR1 is SGDLS, CDR2 YYNGEE. The V gene lost 2 bases and the J gene lost 0 bases, with 15 bases spanning the gap. This CDR3 spans 17 amino acids.